The clone carrying this TCR beta chain was counted a few times. The germline gives CDR1 LGHNA, CDR2 YNFKEQ. The CDR3 sequence is 13 residues long. V was cut by 1 base and J by 10 bases, with 8 bases left in between. Profiling relied on immunoSEQ multiplex PCR, and the TCRdb table lists in-frame clones only, not all of them. This table holds tens of thousands of clones, roughly 80% found once. This record belongs to a study of OX40 agonist ivuxolimab in advanced cancers. This TCR was recovered from an adult with an advanced solid tumor such as melanoma, head and neck, liver or kidney cancer. The material sequenced was CD4+ or CD8+ T cells sorted from blood, taken in a trial of the OX40 agonist ivuxolimab. The rearrangement links TRBV4-2 to TRBJ1-6; D is undetermined. This CDR3 is CASSQGLGSPLHF. The CDR3 DNA reads TGTGCCAGCAGCCAAGGCCTAGGGTCACCCCTCCACTTT.